The present TCR beta chain was sequenced within a study of technical replicates of blood from a handful of donors. Repertoires were generated with immunoSEQ multiplex PCR, while TCRdb's copy carries only in-frame clones and drops some. Found here are about 80,000 clones, approximately 94% of them singletons; the top ten hold 0.38%. The V end lost 5 bases, the J end lost 1 base, and 3 bases lay between the germline ends. CDR1 MNHEY and CDR2 SMNVEV come from the germline V gene (reference sequence). The CDR3 runs 12 residues. This chain uses TRBV27 with TRBJ1-5; D is undetermined. The sequence was collected from a human donor in good health. The sample consisted of T cells isolated from PBMCs. The CDR3 sequence is CASSQSNQPQHF. The CDR3 coding sequence is TGTGCCAGCAGTCAGAGCAATCAGCCCCAGCATTTT.